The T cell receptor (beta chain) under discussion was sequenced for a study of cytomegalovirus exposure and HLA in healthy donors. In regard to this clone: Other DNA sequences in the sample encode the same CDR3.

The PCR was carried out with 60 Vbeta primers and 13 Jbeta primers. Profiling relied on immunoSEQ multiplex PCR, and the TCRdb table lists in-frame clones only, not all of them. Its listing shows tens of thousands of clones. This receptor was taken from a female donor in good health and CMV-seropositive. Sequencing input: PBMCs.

The CDR3 spells CASSLGPSQGYEQYF. The CDR3, as DNA: TGCGCCAGCAGCTTGGGGCCATCTCAGGGTTACGAGCAGTACTTC. The V call is TRBV5-1, the J call TRBJ2-7; perhaps TRBD1 as D (5 bases). Trimming took off 0 bases at V and 4 bases at J, with 14 bases between the two ends. CDR1 is SGHRS and CDR2 is YFSETQ in the germline V gene. CDR3 size: 15 residues.